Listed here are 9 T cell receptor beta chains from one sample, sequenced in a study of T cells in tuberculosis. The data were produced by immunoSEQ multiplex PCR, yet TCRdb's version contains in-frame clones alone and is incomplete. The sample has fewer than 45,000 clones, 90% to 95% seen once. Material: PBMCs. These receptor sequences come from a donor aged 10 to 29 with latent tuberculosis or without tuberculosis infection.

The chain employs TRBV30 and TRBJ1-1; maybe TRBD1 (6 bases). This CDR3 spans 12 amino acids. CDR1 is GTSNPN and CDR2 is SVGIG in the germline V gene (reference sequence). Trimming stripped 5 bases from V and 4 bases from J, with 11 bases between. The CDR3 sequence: CAWATGPTEAFF. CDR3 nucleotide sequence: TGTGCCTGGGCCACAGGGCCCACTGAAGCTTTCTTT.

CDR3 bases: TGTGCCAGCATACTGACAGATAATTCACCCCTCCACTTT. Translated, it gives CASILTDNSPLHF. The V gene is TRBV6-6, the J gene TRBJ1-6; TRBD1 is a possible D gene (5 bases). Per germline, CDR1 MNHNY and CDR2 SVGAGI (reference sequence). This CDR3 has 13 amino acids. Trimming pared 7 bases from V and 5 bases from J, leaving 9 bases between.

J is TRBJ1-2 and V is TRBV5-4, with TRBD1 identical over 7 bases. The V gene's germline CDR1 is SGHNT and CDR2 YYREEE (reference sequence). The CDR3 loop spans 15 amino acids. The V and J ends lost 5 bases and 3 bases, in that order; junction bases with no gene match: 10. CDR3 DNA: TGTGCCAGCAGTTCAGGGGGGCAGGGGTACTATGGCTACACCTTC. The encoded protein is CASSSGGQGYYGYTF.

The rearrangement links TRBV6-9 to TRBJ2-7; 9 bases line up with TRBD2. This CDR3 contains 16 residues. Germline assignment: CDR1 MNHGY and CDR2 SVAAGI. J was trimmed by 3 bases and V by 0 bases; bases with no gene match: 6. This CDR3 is CASSYSAGGLGYEQYF. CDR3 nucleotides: TGTGCCAGCAGTTATTCCGCGGGAGGGCTAGGCTACGAGCAGTACTTC.

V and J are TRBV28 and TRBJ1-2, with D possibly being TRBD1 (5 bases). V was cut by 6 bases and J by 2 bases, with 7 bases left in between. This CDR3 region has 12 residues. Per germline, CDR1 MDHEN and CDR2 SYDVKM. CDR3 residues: CASRGRNYGYTF. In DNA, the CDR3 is TGTGCCAGCAGGGGGCGGAACTATGGCTACACCTTC.

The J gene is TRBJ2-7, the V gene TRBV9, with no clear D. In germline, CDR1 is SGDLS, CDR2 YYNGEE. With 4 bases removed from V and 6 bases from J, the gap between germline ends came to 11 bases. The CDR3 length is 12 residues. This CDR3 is CASSPMSGEQYF. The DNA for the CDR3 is TGTGCCAGCAGCCCTATGAGTGGCGAGCAGTACTTC.

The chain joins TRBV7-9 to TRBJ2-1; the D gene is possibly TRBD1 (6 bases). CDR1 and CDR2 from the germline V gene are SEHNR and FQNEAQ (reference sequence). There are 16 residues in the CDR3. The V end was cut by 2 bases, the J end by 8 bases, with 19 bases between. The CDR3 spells CASSLYIVGTLDEQFF. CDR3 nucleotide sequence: TGTGCCAGCAGCTTATATATTGTAGGGACACTCGATGAGCAGTTCTTC.

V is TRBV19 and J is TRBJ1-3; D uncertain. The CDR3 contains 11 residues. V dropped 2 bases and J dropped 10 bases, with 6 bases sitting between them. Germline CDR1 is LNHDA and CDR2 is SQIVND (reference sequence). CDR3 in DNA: TGTGCCAGTAGTATAACCCGGACCATATATTTT. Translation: CASSITRTIYF.

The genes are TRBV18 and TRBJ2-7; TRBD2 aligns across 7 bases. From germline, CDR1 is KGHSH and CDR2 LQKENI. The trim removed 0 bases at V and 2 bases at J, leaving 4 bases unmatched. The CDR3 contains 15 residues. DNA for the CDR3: TGTGCCAGCTCACCACCGGGGAGGGGAGCCTACGAGCAGTACTTC. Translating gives CASSPPGRGAYEQYF.